The source of this TCR beta chain is a study of regulatory T cells in long-lasting Graves disease (dated by TCRdb to the early 2020s). Regarding the study in general: Persistent Graves' disease meant more than 5 years of antithyroid drug treatment with TSH receptor autoantibodies that stayed positive. Peripheral blood TCR sequencing and RNA sequencing compared persistent Graves' disease patients with newly diagnosed Graves' disease patients. The study took place in China and was registered as a clinical trial. A total of some 35 samples underwent TCR sequencing, from some 13 patients with persistent Graves' disease and 20 or so patients with newly diagnosed Graves' disease. In the clinical cohort, patients with persistent Graves' disease had used antithyroid drugs for an average of roughly 10 years. Results and caveats for the whole study, not just this receptor: Sequencing and analysis were limited to the TCR beta chain. TRBV28, TRBJ1-2 and TRBJ2-5 were preferentially used in persistent disease, while TRBV20-1 and TRBJ2-1 were favored in newly diagnosed disease. Peripheral blood alone was examined, since thyroid tissue, which constituted the primary lesion, could not be accessed. As a limitation, the authors acknowledged that the small sample size may reduce accuracy. A larger number of public clonotypes was shared among persistent patients (approximately 2,500) than among newly diagnosed patients (more than 850). Compared with newly diagnosed patients, persistent Graves' disease patients had lower TCR Shannon entropy and fewer highly expanded clones, which suggests clonal expansion.

This clonotype was recorded many times. Its antigen is unknown. No clone much larger than this one lies a single base away; base qualities are absent. The CDR3 runs 14 residues from the cysteine to the phenylalanine. Only the CDR3 DNA stays, 42 bases, in frame from base 1. V drops 0 bases and J drops 4 bases, leaving 9 bases in between. From a lookup of the germline V gene (reference sequence), CDR1 and CDR2 are GTSNPN and SVGIG. The protocol used for the library was multiplex PCR. Sequencing relied on an Illumina HiSeq 4000. CDR3 regions were amplified by Arm-PCR with iRepertoire HTBI primers to construct TCR beta libraries. Gel purification was performed on PCR products prior to sequencing. The authors' analysis ran thus. Gene usage analysis of CDR3 amino acid clonotypes relied on the approximately 60 TRBV and 13 to 15 TRBJ segments identified across samples. COPE and FqMerger were used to merge the filtered high-quality paired reads into contigs. Contigs were aligned with BLAST to IMGT TRBV, TRBD and TRBJ reference genes, and CDR3 was defined per IMGT. Any clonotype with a frequency above 0.1% was counted as a highly expanded clone. Repertoire diversity was measured by Shannon entropy, and V-J evenness by the Gini coefficient. A clonotype was considered public if more than one individual shared it. Through fastp at Q25 and MiXCR, TCRdb rebuilt clones from the public reads, retaining in-frame beta chains. For every CDR3 protein sequence, its rows merge into one entry that carries the most common genes and DNA. TCRdb's processing, not the study's, gives the V and J calls here. The table for this sample lists roughly 500,000 distinct CDR3 sequences; less than 25% of them were counted only once. The top ten clonotypes cover over 7.5% of the sample.

The time point label on this specimen signifies: persistent/refractory GD, antithyroid drugs over 5 years with positive TRAb. For both TCR sequencing and RNA sequencing, RNA was extracted from PBMCs using TRIzol. The diagnosis of Graves' disease followed American Thyroid Association guidelines. Patients were recruited from an endocrinology department in Xi'an, China. From each patient, around 9.3 milliliters of peripheral blood was collected into an EDTA anticoagulant tube. Ficoll Paque Plus density gradient separation was used to isolate PBMCs, and no additional T cell sorting was done. RNA quality was checked with an Agilent 2100 Bioanalyzer and agarose gel, and concentration with a NanoDrop 2000.

This clonotype was obtained from a female donor with Graves disease. The sequence is built from TRBV30 and TRBJ2-2; TRBD1 could be the D gene, as 6 bases match. Sample: peripheral blood mononuclear cells (PBMCs), taken when the disease was refractory, from a patient treated with antithyroid drugs. The bases read TGTGCCTGGAGTGTACAGGGTGTCACCGGGGAGCTGTTTTTT. The translation is CAWSVQGVTGELFF. Here the CDR3 is joined to the reference TRBV30 and TRBJ2-2 genes, and the full variable domain is: SQTIHQWPATLVQPVGSPLSLECTVEGTSNPNLYWYRQAAGRGLQLLFYSVGIGQISSEVPQNLSASRPQDRQFILSSKKLLLSDSGFYLCAWSVQGVTGELFFGEGSRLTVL.